These 14 T cell receptor beta chains came from one sample sequenced in a study of T cell responses to AZD1222 COVID-19 vaccine. This table comes from immunoSEQ multiplex PCR, and its TCRdb copy is limited to in-frame clones, with some not included. The sample includes about 220,000 clones, roughly 91% of them seen just once. The starting material was peripheral blood, obtained on day 0 of MenACWY control vaccination. The origin of the receptors is an adult in good health.

The chain has TRBV6-5 and TRBJ2-7; weak D call: TRBD1 (6 bases). Germline assignment: CDR1 MNHEY and CDR2 SVGAGI. The CDR3 spans 15 residues. V was cut by 0 bases and J by 3 bases, with 12 bases left in between. The CDR3 here is CASSYSQGSSYEQYF. The CDR3 DNA is TGTGCCAGCAGTTACTCACAGGGTAGCAGCTACGAGCAGTACTTC.

V is TRBV28 and J is TRBJ2-5, with 9 bases aligning to TRBD1. V lost 5 bases, J lost 4 bases, and 5 bases stayed unmatched. Per the germline V gene, CDR1 is MDHEN and CDR2 is SYDVKM. The CDR3 has 14 residues. The CDR3 coding sequence is TGTGCCAGCAGTCCGGGACAGGGCTTAGAGACCCAGTACTTC. This encodes CASSPGQGLETQYF. Variable domain in full (rest from reference TRBV28 and TRBJ2-5): DVKVTQSSRYLVKRTGEKVFLECVQDMDHENMFWYRQDPGLGLRLIYFSYDVKMKEKGDIPEGYSVSREKKERFSLILESASTNQTSMYLCASSPGQGLETQYFGPGTRLLVL.

This chain links TRBV3-1 (or the pseudogene TRBV3-2) with TRBJ2-7; 7 nucleotides align to TRBD1. The trim removed 1 base at V and 2 bases at J, leaving 17 bases unmatched. The CDR3 has 19 residues. The germline gives CDR1 LGHDT, CDR2 YNNKEL (reference sequence). The CDR3 reads CASSQVSSRTGVLTYEQYF. The CDR3 DNA sequence: TGTGCCAGCAGCCAAGTCTCCTCACGAACAGGGGTTCTTACCTACGAGCAGTACTTC.

The chain employs TRBV14 and TRBJ2-2, with 10 positions matching TRBD2. The CDR3 contains 15 residues. The germline CDR1 and CDR2 sequences are SGHDN and FVKESK. With V trimmed by 10 bases and J by 2 bases, 7 bases remained unmatched. CDR3 in amino acids: CAIVAGGPNTGELFF. The DNA for the CDR3 is TGTGCCATCGTAGCGGGGGGCCCCAACACCGGGGAGCTGTTTTTT.

This clone was observed once. The chain links TRBV6-5 to TRBJ2-7; D might be TRBD2 (5 bases). Germline CDR1 and CDR2: MNHEY and SVGAGI. The V end lost 6 bases, the J end lost 2 bases, and 14 bases lay between the germline ends. CDR3 length: 14 amino acids. CDR3 residues: CASSPGIAAYEQYF. In DNA form, the CDR3 reads TGTGCCAGCAGCCCCGGGATTGCGGCCTACGAGCAGTACTTC.

This CDR3 is CASRVQGRVTEAFF. In DNA, the CDR3 is TGTGCCAGCAGGGTACAGGGGAGGGTCACTGAAGCTTTCTTT. This chain connects TRBV2 to TRBJ1-1; 7 bases are a match to TRBD1. The CDR3 extends over 14 amino acids. Germline V gives CDR1 SNHLY, CDR2 FYNNEI. V lost 6 bases to trimming and J lost 4 bases; unmatched junction nucleotides: 8.

V and J are TRBV5-6 and TRBJ2-7; D call uncertain. Germline CDR1 SGHDT, CDR2 YYEEEE. V lost 3 bases and J lost 7, with 11 bases in between. The CDR3 spans 12 residues. CDR3 amino acids: CASSWKEGEQYF. The DNA of the CDR3 is TGTGCCAGCAGCTGGAAGGAAGGGGAGCAGTACTTC.

The rearrangement links TRBV2 to TRBJ1-3, with D tentatively TRBD1 (5 bases). The CDR3 runs to 12 residues. Germline CDR1 reads SNHLY; CDR2 reads FYNNEI. Deletions cut 6 bases from V and 15 bases from J, with 18 bases between. The CDR3 DNA sequence: TGTGCCAGCAGCGAATCAGGGTTAAGGCGATATTTT. This encodes CASSESGLRRYF. Full variable domain (missing parts from reference TRBV2 and TRBJ1-3): EPEVTQTPSHQVTQMGQEVILRCVPISNHLYFYWYRQILGQKVEFLVSFYNNEISEKSEIFDDQFSVERPDGSNFTLKIRSTKLEDSAMYFCASSESGLRRYFGEGSWLTVV.

V gene TRBV10-1 combines with J gene TRBJ1-1; weak D call: TRBD1 (5 bases). The germline CDR1 and CDR2 sequences are WNHNN and SYGVQD (reference sequence). V dropped 6 bases and J dropped 0 bases, with 8 bases sitting between them. The CDR3 loop spans 13 amino acids. The CDR3 DNA reads TGCGCCAGCAGATCCAGGGTGAACACTGAAGCTTTCTTT. Translating it yields CASRSRVNTEAFF.

V is TRBV6-1 and J is TRBJ2-3, with D possibly TRBD2 on 5 matching bases. Germline assignment: CDR1 MNHNS and CDR2 SASEGT. With 0 bases removed from V and 2 bases from J, the gap between germline ends came to 6 bases. The CDR3 spans 14 residues. As DNA, the CDR3 is TGTGCCAGCAGTGAAGCGAGGGCCACAGATACGCAGTATTTT. Translation gives CASSEARATDTQYF.

V is TRBV7-2 and J is TRBJ1-4; the D gene is possibly TRBD1 (5 bases). The CDR3 runs 15 residues. Trimming shortened V by 1 base and J by 4 bases, and 10 bases separated the two germline ends. CDR1 is SGHTA and CDR2 is FQGNSA in the germline V gene. The chain's CDR3 is CASSLGRAGNEKLFF. For the CDR3, the DNA is TGTGCCAGCAGCTTAGGCAGGGCGGGTAATGAAAAACTGTTTTTT.

CDR3 DNA sequence: TGTGCCAGCAGCCCAGAGCTCGGTCAGCCCCAGCATTTT. Translation: CASSPELGQPQHF. This chain connects TRBV6-4 to TRBJ1-5; D remains ambiguous. V was trimmed by 6 bases and J by 6 bases, leaving 12 bases between them. Germline values: CDR1 MRHNA, CDR2 SNTAGT. The CDR3 contains 13 residues.

J is TRBJ1-1 and V is TRBV10-3; D remains unclear. The germline V gene has CDR1 ENHRY and CDR2 SYGVKD. The CDR3 has 14 amino acids. Trimming took off 6 bases at V and 3 bases at J, with 14 bases between the two ends. CDR3 sequence reads: CAISHSVDYTEAFF. The CDR3 DNA follows: TGTGCCATCAGCCATTCGGTGGACTACACTGAAGCTTTCTTT.

The chain couples TRBV19 to TRBJ2-2; no clear D. Germline V gene sequence: CDR1 LNHDA, CDR2 SQIVND (reference sequence). The CDR3 covers 12 residues. V was shortened by 6 bases and J by 6 bases, with 8 bases between the two germline ends. As DNA, the CDR3 is TGTGCCAGTAGCTGGGAATCCGGGGAGCTGTTTTTT. It specifies CASSWESGELFF.